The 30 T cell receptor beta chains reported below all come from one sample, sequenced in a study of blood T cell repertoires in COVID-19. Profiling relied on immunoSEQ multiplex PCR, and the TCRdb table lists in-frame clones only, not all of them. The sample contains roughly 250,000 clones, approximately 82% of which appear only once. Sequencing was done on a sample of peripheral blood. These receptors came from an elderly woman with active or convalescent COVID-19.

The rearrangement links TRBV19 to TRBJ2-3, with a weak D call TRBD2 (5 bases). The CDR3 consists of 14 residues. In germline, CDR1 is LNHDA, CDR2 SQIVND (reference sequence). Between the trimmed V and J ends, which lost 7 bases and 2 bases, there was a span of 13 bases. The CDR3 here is CASTDTGDTDTQYF. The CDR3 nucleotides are TGTGCCAGTACCGATACCGGGGACACAGATACGCAGTATTTT.

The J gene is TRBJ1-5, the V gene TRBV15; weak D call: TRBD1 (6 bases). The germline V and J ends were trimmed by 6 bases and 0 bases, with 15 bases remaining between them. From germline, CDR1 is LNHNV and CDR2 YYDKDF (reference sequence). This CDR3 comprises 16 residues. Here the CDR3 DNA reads TGTGCCACCAGTTCTGAACAGGGAGTTAGCAATCAGCCCCAGCATTTT. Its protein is CATSSEQGVSNQPQHF.

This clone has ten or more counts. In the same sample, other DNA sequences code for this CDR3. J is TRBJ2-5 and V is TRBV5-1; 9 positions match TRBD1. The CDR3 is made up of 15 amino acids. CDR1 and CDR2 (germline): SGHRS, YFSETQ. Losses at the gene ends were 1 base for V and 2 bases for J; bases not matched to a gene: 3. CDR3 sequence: CASSLQGTGQETQYF. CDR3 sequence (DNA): TGCGCCAGCAGCTTGCAGGGGACAGGGCAAGAGACCCAGTACTTC.

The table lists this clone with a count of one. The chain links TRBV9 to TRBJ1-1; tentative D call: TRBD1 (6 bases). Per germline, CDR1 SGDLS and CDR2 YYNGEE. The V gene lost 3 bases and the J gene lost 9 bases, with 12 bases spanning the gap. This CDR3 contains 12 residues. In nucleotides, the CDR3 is TGTGCCAGCAGCGCATCCAGGGGAAAAGCTTTCTTT. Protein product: CASSASRGKAFF.

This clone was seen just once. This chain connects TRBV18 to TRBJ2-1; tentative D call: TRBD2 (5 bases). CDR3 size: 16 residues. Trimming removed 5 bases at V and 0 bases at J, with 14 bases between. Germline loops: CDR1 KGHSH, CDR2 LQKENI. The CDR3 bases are TGTGCCAGCTCAACCTTTAGCGATAGCTCCTACAATGAGCAGTTCTTC. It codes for CASSTFSDSSYNEQFF. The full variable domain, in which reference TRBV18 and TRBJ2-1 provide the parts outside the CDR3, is NAGVMQNPRHLVRRRGQEARLRCSPMKGHSHVYWYRQLPEEGLKFMVYLQKENIIDESGMPKERFSAEFPKEGPSILRIQQVVRGDSAAYFCASSTFSDSSYNEQFFGPGTRLTVL.

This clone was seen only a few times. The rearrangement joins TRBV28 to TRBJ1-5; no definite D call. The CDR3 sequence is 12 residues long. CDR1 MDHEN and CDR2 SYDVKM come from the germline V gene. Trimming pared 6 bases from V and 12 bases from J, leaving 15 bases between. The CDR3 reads CASSITPPLQHF. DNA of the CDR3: TGTGCCAGCAGCATAACCCCTCCACTCCAGCATTTT.

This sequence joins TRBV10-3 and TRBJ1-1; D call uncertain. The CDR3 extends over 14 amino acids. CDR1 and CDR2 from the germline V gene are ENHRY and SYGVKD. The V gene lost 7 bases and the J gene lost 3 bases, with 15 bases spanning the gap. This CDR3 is CAIKYRDGDTEAFF. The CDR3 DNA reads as TGTGCCATCAAGTACCGGGATGGGGACACTGAAGCTTTCTTT.

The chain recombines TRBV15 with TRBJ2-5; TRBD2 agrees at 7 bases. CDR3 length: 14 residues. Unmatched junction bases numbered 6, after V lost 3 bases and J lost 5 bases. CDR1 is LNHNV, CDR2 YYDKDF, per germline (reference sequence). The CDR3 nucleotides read TGTGCCACCAGCAGCTGGACTAGTTTGGAGACCCAGTACTTC. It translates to CATSSWTSLETQYF.

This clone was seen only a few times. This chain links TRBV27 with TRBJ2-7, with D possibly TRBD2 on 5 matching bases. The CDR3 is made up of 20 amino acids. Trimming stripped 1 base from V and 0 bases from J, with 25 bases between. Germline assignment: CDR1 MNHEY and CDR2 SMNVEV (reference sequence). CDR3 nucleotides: TGTGCCAGCAGTTTATTCGATTGGCGGCAGCGGCCAGCGAGCTCCTACGAGCAGTACTTC. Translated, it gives CASSLFDWRQRPASSYEQYF.

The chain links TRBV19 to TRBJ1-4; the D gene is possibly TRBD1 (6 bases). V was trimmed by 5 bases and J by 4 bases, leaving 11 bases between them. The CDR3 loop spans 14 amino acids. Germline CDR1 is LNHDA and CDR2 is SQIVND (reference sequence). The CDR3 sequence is CASSWTVNNEKLFF. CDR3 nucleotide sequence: TGTGCCAGTAGTTGGACAGTGAATAATGAAAAACTGTTTTTT.

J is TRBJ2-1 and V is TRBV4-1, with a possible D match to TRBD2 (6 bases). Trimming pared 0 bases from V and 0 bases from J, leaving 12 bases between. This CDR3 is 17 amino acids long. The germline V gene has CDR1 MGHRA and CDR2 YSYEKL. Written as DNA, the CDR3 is TGCGCCAGCAGCCAAGATTCGGGGGTCAACTCCTACAATGAGCAGTTCTTC. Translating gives CASSQDSGVNSYNEQFF.

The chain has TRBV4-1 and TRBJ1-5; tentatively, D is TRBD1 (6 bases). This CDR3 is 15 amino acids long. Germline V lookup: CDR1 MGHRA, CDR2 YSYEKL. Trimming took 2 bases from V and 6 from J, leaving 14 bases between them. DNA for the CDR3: TGCGCCAGCAGCCAACAACAGGGAAATAGTCAGCCCCAGCATTTT. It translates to CASSQQQGNSQPQHF.

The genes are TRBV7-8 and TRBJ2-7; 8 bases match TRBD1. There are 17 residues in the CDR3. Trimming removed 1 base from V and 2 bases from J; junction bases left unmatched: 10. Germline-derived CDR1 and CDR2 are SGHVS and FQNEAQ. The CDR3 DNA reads TGTGCCAGCAGCTTAGTCACGACCGGGACAGGCCCCTACGAGCAGTACTTC. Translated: CASSLVTTGTGPYEQYF. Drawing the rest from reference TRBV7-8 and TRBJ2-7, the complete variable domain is GAGVSQSPRYKVAKRGQDVALRCDPISGHVSLFWYQQALGQGPEFLTYFQNEAQLDKSGLPSDRFFAERPEGSVSTLKIQRTQQEDSAVYLCASSLVTTGTGPYEQYFGPGTRLTVT.

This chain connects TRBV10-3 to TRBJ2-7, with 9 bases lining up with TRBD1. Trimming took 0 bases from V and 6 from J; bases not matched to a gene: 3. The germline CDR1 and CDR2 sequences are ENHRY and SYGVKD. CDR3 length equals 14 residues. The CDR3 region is CAISESGTGTEQYF. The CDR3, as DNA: TGTGCCATCAGTGAGTCGGGGACAGGGACCGAGCAGTACTTC.

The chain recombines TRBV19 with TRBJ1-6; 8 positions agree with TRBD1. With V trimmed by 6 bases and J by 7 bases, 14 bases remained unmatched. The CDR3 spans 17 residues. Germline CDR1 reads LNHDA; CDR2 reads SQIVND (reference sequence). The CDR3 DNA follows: TGTGCCAGTAGCCTATACCCGACAGGGGAGGTAAATTCACCCCTCCACTTT. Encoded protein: CASSLYPTGEVNSPLHF.

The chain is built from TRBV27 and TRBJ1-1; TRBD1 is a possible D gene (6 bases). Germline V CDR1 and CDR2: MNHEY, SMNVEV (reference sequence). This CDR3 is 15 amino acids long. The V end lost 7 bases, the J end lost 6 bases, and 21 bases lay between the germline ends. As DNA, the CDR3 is TGTGCCAGCAAAAAGGGGGGGGTGACACTCGCTGAAGCTTTCTTT. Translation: CASKKGGVTLAEAFF.

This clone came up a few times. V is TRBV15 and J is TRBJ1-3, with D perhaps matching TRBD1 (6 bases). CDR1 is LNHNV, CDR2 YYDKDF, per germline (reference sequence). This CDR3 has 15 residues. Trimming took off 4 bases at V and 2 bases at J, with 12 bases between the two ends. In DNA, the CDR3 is TGTGCCACCAGCAATACAGGGTATCCTGGAAACACCATATATTTT. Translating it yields CATSNTGYPGNTIYF.

CDR3: CASSQRRGLDTQYF. In nucleotides, the CDR3 is TGCGCCAGCAGCCAAAGGAGAGGGTTAGATACGCAGTATTTT. This chain joins TRBV4-1 and TRBJ2-3; D possibly corresponds to TRBD2 (5 bases). V gave up 2 bases and J gave up 5 bases, with 11 bases separating them. The CDR3 loop spans 14 amino acids. Germline V gives CDR1 MGHRA, CDR2 YSYEKL.

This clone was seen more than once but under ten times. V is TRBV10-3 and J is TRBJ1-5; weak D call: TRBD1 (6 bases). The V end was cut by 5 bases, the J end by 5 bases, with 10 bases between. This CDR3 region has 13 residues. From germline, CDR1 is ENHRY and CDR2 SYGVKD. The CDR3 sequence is CAISKDSDQPQHF. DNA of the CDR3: TGTGCCATCAGTAAGGACAGCGATCAGCCCCAGCATTTT.

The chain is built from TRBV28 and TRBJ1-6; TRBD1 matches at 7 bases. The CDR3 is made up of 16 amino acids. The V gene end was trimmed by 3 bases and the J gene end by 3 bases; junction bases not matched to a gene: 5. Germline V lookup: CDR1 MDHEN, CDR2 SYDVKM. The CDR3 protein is CASSLTGQVYNSPLHF. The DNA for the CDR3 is TGTGCCAGCAGTTTGACAGGGCAAGTCTATAATTCACCCCTCCACTTT.

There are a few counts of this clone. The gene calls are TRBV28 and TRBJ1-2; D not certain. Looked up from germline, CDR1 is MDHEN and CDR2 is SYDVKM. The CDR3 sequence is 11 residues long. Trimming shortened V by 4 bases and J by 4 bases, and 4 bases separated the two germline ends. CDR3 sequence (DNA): TGTGCCAGCAGTTCCAGCTATGGCTACACCTTC. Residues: CASSSSYGYTF.

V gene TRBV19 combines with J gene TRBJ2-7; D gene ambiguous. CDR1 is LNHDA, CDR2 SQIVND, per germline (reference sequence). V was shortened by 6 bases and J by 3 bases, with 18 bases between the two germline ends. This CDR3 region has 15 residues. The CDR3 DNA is TGTGCCAGTAGCACTTTTCCGGGTGACGGCTACGAGCAGTACTTC. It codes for CASSTFPGDGYEQYF.

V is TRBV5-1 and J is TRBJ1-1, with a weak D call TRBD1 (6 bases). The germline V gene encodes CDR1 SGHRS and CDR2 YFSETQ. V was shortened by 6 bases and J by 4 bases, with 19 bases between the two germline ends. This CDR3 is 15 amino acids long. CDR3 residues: CASTHVRGLSTEAFF. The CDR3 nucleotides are TGCGCCAGCACCCACGTAAGGGGGTTGAGCACTGAAGCTTTCTTT.

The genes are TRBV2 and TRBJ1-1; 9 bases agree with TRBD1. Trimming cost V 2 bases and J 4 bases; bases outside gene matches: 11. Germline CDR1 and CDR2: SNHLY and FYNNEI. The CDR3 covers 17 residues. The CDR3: CASSEFGGQGTSTEAFF. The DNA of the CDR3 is TGTGCCAGCAGTGAATTTGGGGGACAGGGTACGAGCACTGAAGCTTTCTTT.

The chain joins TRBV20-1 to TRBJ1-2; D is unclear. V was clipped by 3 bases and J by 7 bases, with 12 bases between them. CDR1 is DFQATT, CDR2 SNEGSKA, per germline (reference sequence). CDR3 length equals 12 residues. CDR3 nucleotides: TGCAGTGCTAGTGGCGAAAACGGTGGCTACACCTTC. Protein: CSASGENGGYTF.

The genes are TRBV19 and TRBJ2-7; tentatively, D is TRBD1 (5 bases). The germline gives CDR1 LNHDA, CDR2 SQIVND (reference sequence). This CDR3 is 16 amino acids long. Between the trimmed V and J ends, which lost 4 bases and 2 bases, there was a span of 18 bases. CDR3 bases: TGTGCCAGTAGTAGAAAGGCAGGGTCATCCCCCTACGAGCAGTACTTC. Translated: CASSRKAGSSPYEQYF.

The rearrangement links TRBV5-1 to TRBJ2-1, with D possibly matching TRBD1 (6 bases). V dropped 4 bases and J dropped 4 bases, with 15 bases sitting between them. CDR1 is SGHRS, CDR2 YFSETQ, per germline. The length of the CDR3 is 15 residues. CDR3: CASSITGTSYNEQFF. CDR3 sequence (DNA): TGCGCCAGCAGCATCACCGGGACAAGTTACAATGAGCAGTTCTTC.

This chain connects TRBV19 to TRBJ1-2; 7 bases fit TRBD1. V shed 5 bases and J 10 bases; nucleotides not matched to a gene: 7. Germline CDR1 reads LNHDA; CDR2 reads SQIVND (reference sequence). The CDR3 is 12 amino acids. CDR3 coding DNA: TGTGCCAGTAGTCAAGGCAGGGGGGTCTACACCTTC. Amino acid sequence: CASSQGRGVYTF.

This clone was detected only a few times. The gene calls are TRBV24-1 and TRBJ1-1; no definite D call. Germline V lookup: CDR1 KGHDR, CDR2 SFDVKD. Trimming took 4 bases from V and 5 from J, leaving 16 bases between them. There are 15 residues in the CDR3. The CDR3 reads CATSDTRRGWTEAFF. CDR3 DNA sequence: TGTGCCACCAGTGACACCCGTCGGGGTTGGACTGAAGCTTTCTTT.

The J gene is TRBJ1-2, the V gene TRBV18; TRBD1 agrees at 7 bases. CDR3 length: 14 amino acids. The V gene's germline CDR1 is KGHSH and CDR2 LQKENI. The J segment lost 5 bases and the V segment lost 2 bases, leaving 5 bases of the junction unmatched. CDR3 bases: TGTGCCAGCTCACCAGGGACAGATACTTATGGCTACACCTTC. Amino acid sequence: CASSPGTDTYGYTF.